This TCR beta chain emerged from a study of beta chain features in type 1 diabetes. CD4+ cells of the naive, central memory, regulatory and stem cell-like memory types were sorted via CD45RO/CCR7/CD25/CD127/CD95/CD27. The whole isolated RNA underwent reverse transcription, so sequencing captured expressed TCRB transcripts. The study sequenced naive, central memory and regulatory T cell samples to an average of roughly 3.4 million reads. Sequencing was performed with immunoSEQ multiplex PCR; in TCRdb, only in-frame clones are kept and a portion is missing. The sample lists almost 350,000 clones; 7% to 10% were seen once. General observations from the study: People with Type 1 diabetes carried modestly yet significantly shorter TCRB CDR3s in all four CD4+ subsets.

This clone was seen only a few times. Its specificity is not known. The V and J ends lost 6 bases and 8 bases respectively, with 13 bases between them. The CDR3 is 13 amino acids. From germline, CDR1 is SEHNR and CDR2 FQNEAQ (reference sequence). This sequence was found in a man aged 25-45 years with type 1 diabetes. The sequenced sample consisted of central memory CD4+ T cells from blood. The rearrangement uses TRBV7-9 and TRBJ1-4, with D unclear. CDR3 sequence (DNA): TGTGCCAGCAGGCGGACTACGGGGGAAAAACTGTTTTTT. Amino acid sequence: CASRRTTGEKLFF.